This entry concerns a single T cell receptor (beta chain). What antigen it recognizes has not been identified. Base quality data are lacking; no much larger clone is found one base away. Unmatched junction bases come to 11, with V trimmed by 6 bases and J by 3 bases. From the cysteine through the phenylalanine, the CDR3 covers 14 amino acids. CDR3 DNA is the only sequence kept; it has 42 bases, read in frame from the first base. The germline V gene sets CDR1 to SQVTM and CDR2 to ANQGSEA. The TCR beta CDR3 regions were amplified from the RNA transcripts. The first round of RT-PCR for the TCR CDR3 was performed with the HTBI primer set and the Qiagen OneStep RT-PCR kit. A second multiplex PCR round built the libraries, followed by size selection and purification. Sequencing of the libraries was done on an Illumina HiSeq2000 using paired-end 100 bp reads. In the authors' own workflow: SOAPnuke was used to process the raw data, removing reads that contained adapters or uncalled bases, had a mean Phred below 15, or lacked an exact match to the constant primer or identifier. High-quality paired reads were merged with COPE v1.2.5, and unique nucleotide sequences were defined as clonotypes. Clonotypes were aligned to IMGT TRBV, TRBD and TRBJ reference segments using MiTCR v1.1. Analysis was restricted to V-J combinations with a frequency above 0.0001, which covered roughly 99% of repertoires. The TCS score was defined as the ratio of F50 (clonal expansion) to E x V (chaos), calculated using BLOSUM62-based TCRdist between CDR3 peptides within each V-J. Welch's t-statistics and random forest reduced just over 500 V-J features to about 12, which were used in a naive Bayes classifier (R e1071). TCRdb reprocessing: public reads trimmed at Q25 with fastp, clones called with MiXCR, in-frame beta chains kept. Each record represents a unique CDR3 protein, reported with the most common genes and DNA among its rows. For this entry, the V and J calls and clone size follow TCRdb and not the study's own pipeline. For this sample the table gives 400,000 or so distinct CDR3 sequences, of which more than 12% were detected only once. The ten largest make up over 25% of the sample.

This record comes from a study of T cells in Graves' hyperthyroidism and ophthalmopathy (dated by TCRdb to between 2018 and 2020). For the wider study: Peripheral blood was collected at initial diagnosis, before any treatment. An independent validation cohort of 18 to 20 hyperthyroidism patients and approximately 16 patients who later progressed to ophthalmopathy tested prospective prediction of ophthalmopathy. Once sampling was done, hyperthyroidism patients were given methimazole at a starting dose of 30 mg daily, whereas ophthalmopathy patients were given high-dose intravenous methylprednisolone. A discovery cohort of about a hundred patients, roughly 45 with Graves' ophthalmopathy and about 60 with stable Graves' hyperthyroidism, was used to find distinguishing TCR V-J signatures. The study also compared thyroid tissue and blood T-cell repertoires from roughly six Graves' hyperthyroidism patients. According to the paper, TCR Vbeta CDR3 sequencing was carried out on approximately 140 peripheral blood samples, which came from more than 40 ophthalmopathy, some 73 hyperthyroidism and roughly 17 progressor patients. The approximately 98 discovery patients were randomly divided into training and test sets at a 7:3 ratio. The full study reports these points: During validation, the model predicted progression to ophthalmopathy a median of around six months ahead of onset, with just under 71% sensitivity and 72.22% specificity. Most expanded thyroid clonotypes (frequency above 0.001) were also detected in blood, a finding suggesting that blood repertoires may reflect thyroid immune responses. In cross-validation, a model built on a 13 V-J signature told ophthalmopathy apart from stable hyperthyroidism with approximately 90% sensitivity and approximately 84% specificity, and in testing the same model reached 80%/75%. No statistical method was used to set the sample size in advance, and investigators knew the group allocation.

Ophthalmopathy patients had moderately to severely active disease, Clinical Activity Score of at least 3, NOSPECS grade of at least 4, and duration under 3 months. Patients with uncontrolled infections, other autoimmune diseases, pregnancy or lactation were excluded. Diagnoses were based on clinical symptoms, serum thyroxine and TRAb, thyroid ultrasound and orbital computed tomography. PBMCs were isolated from around 10 ml of fresh peripheral blood by Ficoll-Paque density gradient centrifugation. Trizol reagent was used to extract total RNA, and RNA quality was then checked on an Agilent 2100 Bioanalyzer.

Sequences were obtained from blood. The TCR sequence derives from a man aged 45 to 65 with Graves' ophthalmopathy. The chain couples TRBV29-1 to TRBJ2-7, with 7 bases matching TRBD2. The nucleotide sequence is given as TGCAGCGTGAGCCCAGGGACTAATCTCTACGAGCAGTACTTC. Its translation reads: CSVSPGTNLYEQYF.